The entry below gives a single TCR beta chain sequence along with its context. The treatment here: preoperative locoregional IRX-2 cytokine immunotherapy. The data were taken from a study of preoperative IRX-2 immunotherapy in early breast cancer. Here immunoSEQ multiplex PCR was the method, and the copy in TCRdb shows in-frame clones only, minus some. Altogether roughly 57,000 clones are present, approximately 95% being singletons, with the ten largest covering 1.5% to 2%. This specimen was acquired from a patient treated with IRX-2 immunotherapy. The sequence derives from a human donor with breast cancer.

The DNA for the CDR3 is TGTGCCAGCAGCCGGGACACAAGCTCCTACAATGAGCAGTTCTTC. This encodes CASSRDTSSYNEQFF. The chain links TRBV6-5 to TRBJ2-1, with D perhaps TRBD1 (6 bases). This CDR3 has 15 amino acids. Per the germline V gene, CDR1 is MNHEY and CDR2 is SVGAGI. The V end lost 6 bases, the J end lost 0 bases, and 12 bases lay between the germline ends.